What follows are 5 T cell receptor beta chains derived from one specimen sequenced in a study of OX40 agonist ivuxolimab in advanced cancers. Sequenced by immunoSEQ multiplex PCR; TCRdb stores in-frame clones only, minus some. The repertoire holds 47,000 or so clones, with around 90% as singletons. This specimen was CD4+ or CD8+ T cells sorted from blood, taken in a trial of the OX40 agonist ivuxolimab. These TCRs come from an adult with an advanced solid tumor such as melanoma, head and neck, liver or kidney cancer.

This chain connects TRBV27 to TRBJ2-1; TRBD1 aligns across 8 bases. This CDR3 has 14 residues. In germline, CDR1 is MNHEY, CDR2 SMNVEV (reference sequence). Germline trimming cut 2 bases from V and 7 bases from J; bases unmatched to any gene: 4. The CDR3 nucleotides are TGTGCCAGCAGTTTAGGACAGGGCCTAAATGAGCAGTTCTTC. Residues: CASSLGQGLNEQFF.

The chain couples TRBV11-2 to TRBJ1-2, with a weak D call TRBD1 (5 bases). CDR3 length: 14 residues. CDR1 and CDR2 from the germline V gene are SGHAT and FQNNGV. V shed 3 bases and J shed 3 bases, with 11 bases lying between them. CDR3 nucleotide sequence: TGTGCCAGCAGCTTTTATGGGGCCTACTATGGCTACACCTTC. As protein: CASSFYGAYYGYTF.

This clone was detected a few times. The rearrangement links TRBV15 to TRBJ2-2; D perhaps matches TRBD2 (5 bases). The CDR3 is 16 amino acids. V was pared by 0 bases and J by 4 bases, with 12 bases between. Germline V gene lookup returns CDR1 LNHNV and CDR2 YYDKDF (reference sequence). The CDR3 protein is CATSRDRGELTGELFF. The CDR3 DNA follows: TGTGCCACCAGCAGAGATCGGGGAGAACTCACCGGGGAGCTGTTTTTT.

The chain recombines TRBV5-1 with TRBJ2-3; D might be TRBD2 (6 bases). From germline, CDR1 is SGHRS and CDR2 YFSETQ. Between the trimmed V and J ends, which lost 7 bases and 1 base, there was a span of 16 bases. This CDR3 contains 15 residues. The DNA of the CDR3 is TGCGCCAGCCGACTTAGCGGTTCCCGCACAGATACGCAGTATTTT. Amino acid sequence: CASRLSGSRTDTQYF. Complete variable domain (other parts from reference TRBV5-1 and TRBJ2-3): KAGVTQTPRYLIKTRGQQVTLSCSPISGHRSVSWYQQTPGQGLQFLFEYFSETQRNKGNFPGRFSGRQFSNSRSEMNVSTLELGDSALYLCASRLSGSRTDTQYFGPGTRLTVL.

V gene TRBV9 combines with J gene TRBJ1-2; tentative D call: TRBD1 (6 bases). CDR1 is SGDLS, CDR2 YYNGEE, per germline. Trimming cost V 3 bases and J 8 bases, with 11 bases left between them. The CDR3 covers 12 residues. CDR3 in amino acids: CASSGGGLGYTF. CDR3 nucleotides: TGTGCCAGCAGCGGTGGGGGGCTGGGCTACACCTTC.